The rows below give T cell receptor beta chains drawn from one sample of a study of PD-L1 blockade in urothelial cancer. TCRdb's copy holds only in-frame clones and misses some; the assay was immunoSEQ multiplex PCR. The sample has roughly 45,000 clones, about 90% seen once. Source: PBMCs, taken around atezolizumab (anti-PD-L1) treatment. These receptors came from a man aged 60 to 75 with urothelial cancer. Both conserved end residues are part of each CDR3. The order of the fields is D gene, V gene, J gene, clone size, CDR3 length, CDR3 DNA, CDR3 protein. D genes are given only for firm matches. Clone sizes are given selectively: once, few, many, or a class where the clone is expanded.

>TRBD2|TRBV15|TRBJ2-3|NA|17
TGTGCCACCAGCAGAGGTGGTAGCGGGGGGGCCGTAGATACGCAGTATTTT
CATSRGGSGGAVDTQYF
>TRBD1|TRBV5-1|TRBJ1-4|NA|17
TGCGCCAGCAGCTTGGGGGACAGGCCTACAACTAATGAAAAACTGTTTTTT
CASSLGDRPTTNEKLFF
>TRBD2|TRBV11-3|TRBJ2-3|NA|17
TGTGCCAGCAGCCGGGGGACTAGCGGGGGGGCGACAGATACGCAGTATTTT
CASSRGTSGGATDTQYF
>TRBD2|TRBV15|TRBJ2-5|NA|14
TGTGCCACCGCTAGCGGGGATATCCAAGAGACCCAGTACTTC
CATASGDIQETQYF
>TRBD2|TRBV9|TRBJ2-5|NA|15
TGTGCCAGCAGCGTAGATTGGACTAGCCCGGGGACCCAGTACTTC
CASSVDWTSPGTQYF
>NA|TRBV7-2|TRBJ1-4|few|14
TGTGCCAGCAGCTTAGTGGTCAGCGGTGAAAAACTGTTTTTT
CASSLVVSGEKLFF
>NA|TRBV19|TRBJ2-3|NA|16
TGTGCCAGTAGTAAACAGCAACTTATCCTCACAGATACGCAGTATTTT
CASSKQQLILTDTQYF
>NA|TRBV27|TRBJ2-7|NA|14
TGTGCCAGCAGTTCCCTTACCCAGGGAGGCGAGCAGTACTTC
CASSSLTQGGEQYF
>NA|TRBV19|TRBJ1-5|NA|13
TGTGCCAGTAGATGGGCAGGGGATCAGCCCCAGCATTTT
CASRWAGDQPQHF
>TRBD1|TRBV7-8|TRBJ1-6|NA|18
TGTGCCAGCAGCTTAGAGGGGACAGCAAGCTCCTATAATTCACCCCTCCACTTT
CASSLEGTASSYNSPLHF
>NA|TRBV6-1|TRBJ2-1|NA|13
TGTGCCAGCAGTGAAGGCAAGGGGCGGTCCGGGTTCTTC
CASSEGKGRSGFF
>NA|TRBV6-4|TRBJ2-1|once|13
TGTGCCAGCAGCAGGGGCGAGCGGGGTGAGCAGTTCTTC
CASSRGERGEQFF
>NA|TRBV5-1|TRBJ1-2|NA|15
TGCGCCAGCAGCTTGGATCAGGGAGGCAACTATGGCTACACCTTC
CASSLDQGGNYGYTF
>NA|TRBV7-2|TRBJ2-5|NA|15
TGTGCCAGCAGCTTAGGTCTCCGACAGCAAGAGACCCAGTACTTC
CASSLGLRQQETQYF